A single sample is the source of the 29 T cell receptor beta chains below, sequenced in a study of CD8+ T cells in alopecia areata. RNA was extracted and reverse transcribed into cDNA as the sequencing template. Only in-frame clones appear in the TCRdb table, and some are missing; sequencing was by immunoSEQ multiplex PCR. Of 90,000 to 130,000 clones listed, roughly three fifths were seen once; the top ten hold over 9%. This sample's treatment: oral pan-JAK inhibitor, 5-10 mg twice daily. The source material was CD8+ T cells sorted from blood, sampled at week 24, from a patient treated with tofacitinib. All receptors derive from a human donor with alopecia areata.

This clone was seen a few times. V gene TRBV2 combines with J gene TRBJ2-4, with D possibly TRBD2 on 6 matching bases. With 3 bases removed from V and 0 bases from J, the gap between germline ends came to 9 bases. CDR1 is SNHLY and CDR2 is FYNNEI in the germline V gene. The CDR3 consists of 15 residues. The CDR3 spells CASSDGGKAKNIQYF. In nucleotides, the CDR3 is TGTGCCAGCAGTGACGGCGGGAAAGCCAAAAACATTCAGTACTTC.

The CDR3 loop reads CAWSVDLGADQPQHF. DNA of the CDR3: TGTGCCTGGAGTGTAGATTTGGGGGCAGATCAGCCCCAGCATTTT. The chain couples TRBV30 to TRBJ1-5; TRBD1 might be the D (6 bases). The germline V and J ends were trimmed by 0 bases and 5 bases, with 14 bases remaining between them. The CDR3 is 15 amino acids. Per the germline V gene, CDR1 is GTSNPN and CDR2 is SVGIG (reference sequence). Full variable domain (outside the CDR3, taken from reference TRBV30 and TRBJ1-5): SQTIHQWPATLVQPVGSPLSLECTVEGTSNPNLYWYRQAAGRGLQLLFYSVGIGQISSEVPQNLSASRPQDRQFILSSKKLLLSDSGFYLCAWSVDLGADQPQHFGDGTRLSIL.

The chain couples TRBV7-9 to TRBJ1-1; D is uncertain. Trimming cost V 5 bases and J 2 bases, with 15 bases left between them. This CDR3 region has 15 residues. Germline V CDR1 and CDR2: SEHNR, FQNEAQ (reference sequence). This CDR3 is CASSKTSGLNTEAFF. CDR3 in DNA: TGTGCCAGCAGCAAAACGTCTGGGTTAAACACTGAAGCTTTCTTT. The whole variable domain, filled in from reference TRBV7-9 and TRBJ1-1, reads DTGVSQNPRHKITKRGQNVTFRCDPISEHNRLYWYRQTLGQGPEFLTYFQNEAQLEKSRLLSDRFSAERPKGSFSTLEIQRTEQGDSAMYLCASSKTSGLNTEAFFGQGTRLTVV.

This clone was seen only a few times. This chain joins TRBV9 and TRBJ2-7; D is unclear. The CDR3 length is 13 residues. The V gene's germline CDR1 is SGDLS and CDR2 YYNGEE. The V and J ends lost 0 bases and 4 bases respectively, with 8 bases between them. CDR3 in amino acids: CASSVDPSYEQYF. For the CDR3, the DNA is TGTGCCAGCAGCGTAGACCCGTCTTACGAGCAGTACTTC.

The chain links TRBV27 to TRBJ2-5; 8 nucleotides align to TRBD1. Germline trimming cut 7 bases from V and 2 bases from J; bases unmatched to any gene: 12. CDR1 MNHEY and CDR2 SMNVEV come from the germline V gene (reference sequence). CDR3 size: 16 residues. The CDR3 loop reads CASIFEWRTGQETQYF. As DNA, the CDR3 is TGTGCCAGCATCTTCGAATGGCGGACAGGGCAAGAGACCCAGTACTTC.

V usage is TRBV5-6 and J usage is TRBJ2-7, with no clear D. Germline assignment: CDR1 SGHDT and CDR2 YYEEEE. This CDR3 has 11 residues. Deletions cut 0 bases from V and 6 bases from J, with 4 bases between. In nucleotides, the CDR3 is TGTGCCAGCAGCTTGGGGGGCGAGCAGTACTTC. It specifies CASSLGGEQYF.

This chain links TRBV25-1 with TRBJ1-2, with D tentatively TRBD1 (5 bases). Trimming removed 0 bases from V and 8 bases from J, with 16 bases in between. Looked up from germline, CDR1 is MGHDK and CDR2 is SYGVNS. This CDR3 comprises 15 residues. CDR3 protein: CASSEYKGRGEGYTF. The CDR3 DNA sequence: TGTGCCAGCAGTGAATATAAGGGGCGCGGTGAGGGCTACACCTTC.

This chain's CDR3 is CASSFTRGTNEKLFF. The CDR3 DNA follows: TGTGCCAGCAGTTTTACGAGGGGAACTAATGAAAAACTGTTTTTT. The chain links TRBV6-5 to TRBJ1-4, with D possibly matching TRBD1 (5 bases). V was pared by 4 bases and J by 1 base, with 10 bases between. The V gene's germline CDR1 is MNHEY and CDR2 SVGAGI. The CDR3 covers 15 residues.

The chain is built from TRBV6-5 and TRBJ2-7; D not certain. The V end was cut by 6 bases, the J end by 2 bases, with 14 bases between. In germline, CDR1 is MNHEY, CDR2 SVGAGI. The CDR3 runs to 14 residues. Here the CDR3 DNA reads TGTGCCAGCAGCTTTAGGGAATCCACCTACGAGCAGTACTTC. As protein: CASSFRESTYEQYF.

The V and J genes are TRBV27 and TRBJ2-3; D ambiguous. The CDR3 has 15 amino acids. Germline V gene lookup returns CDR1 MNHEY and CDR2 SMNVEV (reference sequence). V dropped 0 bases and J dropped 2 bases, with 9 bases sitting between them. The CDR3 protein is CASSLSHGVTDTQYF. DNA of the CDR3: TGTGCCAGCAGTTTATCGCATGGGGTCACAGATACGCAGTATTTT.

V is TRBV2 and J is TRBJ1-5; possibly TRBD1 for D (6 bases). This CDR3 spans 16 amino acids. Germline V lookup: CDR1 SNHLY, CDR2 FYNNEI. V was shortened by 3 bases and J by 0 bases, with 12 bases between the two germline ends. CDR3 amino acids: CASSEGDNYSNQPQHF. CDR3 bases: TGTGCCAGCAGTGAGGGGGACAATTATAGCAATCAGCCCCAGCATTTT.

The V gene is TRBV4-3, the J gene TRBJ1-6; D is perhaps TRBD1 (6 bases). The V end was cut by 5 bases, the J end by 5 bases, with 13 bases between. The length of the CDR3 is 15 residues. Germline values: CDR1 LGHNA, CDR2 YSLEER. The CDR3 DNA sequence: TGCGCCAGCAGCAGAGTCCGGGACAATAATTCACCCCTCCACTTT. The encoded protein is CASSRVRDNNSPLHF.

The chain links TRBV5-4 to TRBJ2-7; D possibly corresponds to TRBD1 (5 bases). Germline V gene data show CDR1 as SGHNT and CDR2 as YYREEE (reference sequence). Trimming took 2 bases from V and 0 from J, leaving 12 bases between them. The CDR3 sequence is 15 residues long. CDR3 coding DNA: TGTGCCAGCAGCTTAAGGGGCTTGGACTCCTACGAGCAGTACTTC. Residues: CASSLRGLDSYEQYF.

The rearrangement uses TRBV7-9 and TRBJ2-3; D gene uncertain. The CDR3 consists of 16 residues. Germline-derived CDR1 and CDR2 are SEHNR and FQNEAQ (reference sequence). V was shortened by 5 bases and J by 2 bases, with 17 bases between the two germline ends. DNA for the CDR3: TGTGCCAGCAGCCCGCGTGGCAGAGAGGTCACAGATACGCAGTATTTT. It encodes CASSPRGREVTDTQYF.

The CDR3 sequence: CASSPKRGDGNTIYF. As DNA, the CDR3 is TGTGCCAGCAGCCCTAAGAGAGGGGACGGAAACACCATATATTTT. The chain combines TRBV14 with TRBJ1-3; a weak D match, TRBD1 (5 bases). The length of the CDR3 is 15 residues. V lost 4 bases to trimming and J lost 4 bases, with 14 bases between them. From germline, CDR1 is SGHDN and CDR2 FVKESK.

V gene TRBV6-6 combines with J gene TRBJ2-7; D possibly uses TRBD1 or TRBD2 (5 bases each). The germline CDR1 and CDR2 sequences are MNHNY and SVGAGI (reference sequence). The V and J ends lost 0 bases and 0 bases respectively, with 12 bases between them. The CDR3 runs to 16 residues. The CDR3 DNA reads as TGTGCCAGCAGTTACTCGAGTATTGGGACCTCCTACGAGCAGTACTTC. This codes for CASSYSSIGTSYEQYF.

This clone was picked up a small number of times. CDR3 bases: TGTGCCAGCAGGCCTGGACATCCCTATGGCTACACCTTC. The encoded protein is CASRPGHPYGYTF. The V call is TRBV14, the J call TRBJ1-2; a weak D match, TRBD1 (5 bases). From germline, CDR1 is SGHDN and CDR2 FVKESK. The V end was cut by 6 bases, the J end by 4 bases, with 12 bases between. The CDR3 spans 13 residues.

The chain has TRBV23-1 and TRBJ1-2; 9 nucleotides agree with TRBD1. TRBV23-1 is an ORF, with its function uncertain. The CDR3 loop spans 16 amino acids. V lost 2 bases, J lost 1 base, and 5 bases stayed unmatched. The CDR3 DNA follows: TGCGCCAGCAGTCAACCCCGGACAGGGGATAACTATGGCTACACCTTC. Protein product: CASSQPRTGDNYGYTF.

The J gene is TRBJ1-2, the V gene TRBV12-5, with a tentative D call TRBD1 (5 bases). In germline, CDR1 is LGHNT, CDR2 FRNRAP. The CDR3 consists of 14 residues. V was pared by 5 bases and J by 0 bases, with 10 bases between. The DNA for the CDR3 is TGTGCTAGTGGTCGGGACGGTTCTAACTATGGCTACACCTTC. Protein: CASGRDGSNYGYTF.

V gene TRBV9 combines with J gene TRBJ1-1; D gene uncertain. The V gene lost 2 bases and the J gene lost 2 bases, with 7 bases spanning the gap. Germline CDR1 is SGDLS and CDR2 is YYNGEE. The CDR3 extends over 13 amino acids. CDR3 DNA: TGTGCCAGCAGCGTTTCACTTAACACTGAAGCTTTCTTT. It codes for CASSVSLNTEAFF.

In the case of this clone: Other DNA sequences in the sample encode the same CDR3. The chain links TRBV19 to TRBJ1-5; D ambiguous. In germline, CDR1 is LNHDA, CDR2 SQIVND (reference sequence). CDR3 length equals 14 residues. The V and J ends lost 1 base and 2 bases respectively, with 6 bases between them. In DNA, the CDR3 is TGTGCCAGTAGTATAGTGCCAGGCAATCAGCCCCAGCATTTT. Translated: CASSIVPGNQPQHF.

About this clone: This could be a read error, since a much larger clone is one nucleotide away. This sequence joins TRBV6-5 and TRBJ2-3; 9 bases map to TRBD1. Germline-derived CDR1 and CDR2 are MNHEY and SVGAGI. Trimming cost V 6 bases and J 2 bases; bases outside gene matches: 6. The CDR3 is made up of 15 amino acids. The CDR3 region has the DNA TGTGCCAGCAGATCCGGGACAGGGCACACAGATACGCAGTATTTT. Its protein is CASRSGTGHTDTQYF.

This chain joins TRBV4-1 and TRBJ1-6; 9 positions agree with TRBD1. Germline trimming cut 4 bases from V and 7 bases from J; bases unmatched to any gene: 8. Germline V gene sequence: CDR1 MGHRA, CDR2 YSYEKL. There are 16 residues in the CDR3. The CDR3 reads CASSPDPGTGNSPLHF. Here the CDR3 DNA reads TGCGCCAGCAGCCCGGACCCCGGGACAGGGAATTCACCCCTCCACTTT.

The CDR3 region is CAWSLEGNEQFF. Here the CDR3 DNA reads TGTGCCTGGAGTCTAGAAGGGAATGAGCAGTTCTTC. The genes are TRBV30 and TRBJ2-1; D remains ambiguous. The germline V gene encodes CDR1 GTSNPN and CDR2 SVGIG (reference sequence). V lost 2 bases and J lost 7, with 9 bases in between. This CDR3 is 12 amino acids long.

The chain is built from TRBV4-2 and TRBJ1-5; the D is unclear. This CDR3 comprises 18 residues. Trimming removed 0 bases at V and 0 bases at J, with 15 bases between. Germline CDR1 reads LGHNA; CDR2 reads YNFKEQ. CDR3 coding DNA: TGTGCCAGCAGCCAAGATCCGACCCCGCTCTATAGCAATCAGCCCCAGCATTTT. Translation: CASSQDPTPLYSNQPQHF.

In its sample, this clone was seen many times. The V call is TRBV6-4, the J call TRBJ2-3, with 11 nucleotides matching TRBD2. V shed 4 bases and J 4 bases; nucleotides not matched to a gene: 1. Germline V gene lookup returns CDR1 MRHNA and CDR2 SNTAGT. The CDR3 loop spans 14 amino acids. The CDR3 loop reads CASSASGGPDTQYF. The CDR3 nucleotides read TGTGCCAGCAGTGCTAGCGGGGGGCCAGATACGCAGTATTTT.

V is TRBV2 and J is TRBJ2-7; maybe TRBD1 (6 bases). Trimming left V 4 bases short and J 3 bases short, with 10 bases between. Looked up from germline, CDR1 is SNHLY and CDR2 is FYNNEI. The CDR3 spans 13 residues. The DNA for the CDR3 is TGTGCCAGCAGTGCCGGACAGTACTACGAGCAGTACTTC. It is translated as CASSAGQYYEQYF.

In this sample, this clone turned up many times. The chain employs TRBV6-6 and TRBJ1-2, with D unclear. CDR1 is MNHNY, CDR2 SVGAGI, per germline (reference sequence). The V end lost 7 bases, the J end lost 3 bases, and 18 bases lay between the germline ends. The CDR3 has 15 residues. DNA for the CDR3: TGTGCCAGCACTCCCGAACCACCCGGCGACTATGGCTACACCTTC. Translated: CASTPEPPGDYGYTF.

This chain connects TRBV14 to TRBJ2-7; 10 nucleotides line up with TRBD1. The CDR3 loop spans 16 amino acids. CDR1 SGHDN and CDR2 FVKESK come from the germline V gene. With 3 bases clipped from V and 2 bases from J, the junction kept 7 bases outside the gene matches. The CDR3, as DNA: TGTGCCAGCAGCCAGGGATCCGGGACAGGGGCCTACGAGCAGTACTTC. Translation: CASSQGSGTGAYEQYF.